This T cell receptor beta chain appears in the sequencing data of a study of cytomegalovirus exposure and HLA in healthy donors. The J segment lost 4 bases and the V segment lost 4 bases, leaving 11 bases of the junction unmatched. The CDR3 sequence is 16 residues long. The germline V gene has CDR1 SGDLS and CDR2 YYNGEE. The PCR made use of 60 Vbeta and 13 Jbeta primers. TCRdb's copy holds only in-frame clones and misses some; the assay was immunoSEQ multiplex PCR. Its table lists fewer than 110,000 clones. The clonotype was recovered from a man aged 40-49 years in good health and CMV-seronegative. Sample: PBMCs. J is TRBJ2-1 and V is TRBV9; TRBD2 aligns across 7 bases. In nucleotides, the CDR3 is TGTGCCAGCAGCCCCTGGGGACGGGAGGTGTACAATGAGCAGTTCTTC. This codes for CASSPWGREVYNEQFF.